Following are 15 T cell receptor beta chains from one sample sequenced in a study of blood T cell repertoires in COVID-19. Profiling relied on immunoSEQ multiplex PCR, and the TCRdb table lists in-frame clones only, not all of them. The data hold a few hundred thousand clones, with about 90% observed a single time. Source material: PBMCs or T cells enriched from blood (not recorded which). These receptors were collected from a man aged 35-49 years in a cohort exposed to, infected with or recovered from COVID-19 (not recorded which).

This clone was seen a few times. J is TRBJ1-2 and V is TRBV27, with D uncertain. V lost 4 bases to trimming and J lost 2 bases, with 8 bases between them. This CDR3 contains 13 residues. From germline, CDR1 is MNHEY and CDR2 SMNVEV (reference sequence). The CDR3 region is CASSSTRNYGYTF. The CDR3 DNA is TGTGCCAGCAGTTCAACACGAAACTATGGCTACACCTTC.

The sample holds one count of this clone. DNA of the CDR3: TGTGCCAGTAGTCCGAGTAGCGGAAACTCCTACGAGCAGTACTTC. Translated, it gives CASSPSSGNSYEQYF. J is TRBJ2-7 and V is TRBV19, with D possibly being TRBD2 (6 bases). Germline V gene sequence: CDR1 LNHDA, CDR2 SQIVND (reference sequence). V was cut by 5 bases and J by 0 bases, with 14 bases left in between. The CDR3 is made up of 15 amino acids. The full variable domain, with the rest looked up from reference TRBV19 and TRBJ2-7, is DGGITQSPKYLFRKEGQNVTLSCEQNLNHDAMYWYRQDPGQGLRLIYYSQIVNDFQKGDIAEGYSVSREKKESFPLTVTSAQKNPTAFYLCASSPSSGNSYEQYFGPGTRLTVT.

V gene TRBV9 combines with J gene TRBJ1-3; D might be TRBD1 (5 bases). The V gene lost 2 bases and the J gene lost 4 bases, with 16 bases spanning the gap. Looked up from germline, CDR1 is SGDLS and CDR2 is YYNGEE. The CDR3 has 16 amino acids. The CDR3 region has the DNA TGTGCCAGCAGCGTCGGGGGGGTAGTAAGCGGAAACACCATATATTTT. This encodes CASSVGGVVSGNTIYF.

The chain uses TRBV28 and TRBJ1-1; D call uncertain. Germline assignment: CDR1 MDHEN and CDR2 SYDVKM. CDR3 length: 12 residues. The V and J ends lost 5 bases and 8 bases respectively, with 12 bases between them. In DNA, the CDR3 is TGTGCCAGCAGTCCCTTGGGCCGGGAAGCTTTCTTT. Its translation: CASSPLGREAFF.

V is TRBV11-2 and J is TRBJ2-6; tentative D call: TRBD1 (5 bases). Germline V gives CDR1 SGHAT, CDR2 FQNNGV. The CDR3 totals 17 residues. V gave up 6 bases and J gave up 1 base, with 16 bases separating them. CDR3 nucleotide sequence: TGTGCCAGCAGAGGTCTACAGGTGATATCTGGGGCCAACGTCCTGACTTTC. It codes for CASRGLQVISGANVLTF.

The V call is TRBV19, the J call TRBJ2-2; the D gene is possibly TRBD2 (5 bases). Trimming took off 6 bases at V and 0 bases at J, with 14 bases between the two ends. This CDR3 region has 16 residues. Germline CDR1 is LNHDA and CDR2 is SQIVND (reference sequence). The CDR3 DNA reads as TGTGCCAGTAGACTAGGCGAGTTCGCGAACACCGGGGAGCTGTTTTTT. It translates to CASRLGEFANTGELFF.

The rearrangement joins TRBV27 to TRBJ2-3, with TRBD2 matching 14 bases. CDR3 length: 16 residues. J was trimmed by 0 bases and V by 5 bases; bases with no gene match: 1. Germline values: CDR1 MNHEY, CDR2 SMNVEV (reference sequence). Here the CDR3 reads CASSRTSGRSTDTQYF. DNA of the CDR3: TGTGCCAGCAGTCGGACTAGCGGGAGGAGCACAGATACGCAGTATTTT.

The chain couples TRBV3-1 (or the pseudogene TRBV3-2) to TRBJ2-7; 10 nucleotides line up with TRBD2. CDR1 and CDR2 (germline): LGHDT, YNNKEL (reference sequence). This CDR3 contains 15 residues. V trimming: 2 bases; J trimming: 0 bases; junction bases outside the gene matches: 1. The CDR3 coding sequence is TGTGCCAGCAGCCAACTAGCGGGGGACTCCTACGAGCAGTACTTC. This sequence encodes CASSQLAGDSYEQYF.

This sequence joins TRBV27 and TRBJ2-2; 8 bases are a match to TRBD1. The CDR3 runs to 14 residues. V gave up 8 bases and J gave up 2 bases; unmatched junction bases: 4. The V gene's germline CDR1 is MNHEY and CDR2 SMNVEV (reference sequence). CDR3 loop: CASWGQENTGELFF. DNA of the CDR3: TGTGCCAGCTGGGGACAGGAAAACACCGGGGAGCTGTTTTTT.

The gene calls are TRBV11-2 and TRBJ2-2; the D gene is possibly TRBD2 (6 bases). V gave up 5 bases and J gave up 4 bases, with 11 bases separating them. Germline assignment: CDR1 SGHAT and CDR2 FQNNGV. The CDR3 extends over 14 amino acids. The CDR3 is CASSASGGTGELFF. CDR3 coding DNA: TGTGCCAGCAGCGCTTCCGGGGGCACCGGGGAGCTGTTTTTT.

This chain uses TRBV10-3 with TRBJ1-2; 8 bases line up with TRBD1. The CDR3 totals 14 residues. CDR1 is ENHRY and CDR2 is SYGVKD in the germline V gene. The ends lost 0 bases at V and 5 bases at J; junction bases unmatched: 2. The CDR3 loop is CAISESRQGYGYTF. The CDR3 DNA sequence: TGTGCCATCAGTGAGTCGAGACAGGGGTATGGCTACACCTTC.

This chain connects TRBV24-1 to TRBJ1-1, with 8 positions matching TRBD1. After removal of 1 base from V and 6 bases from J, the junction contained 3 bases not matched to a gene. CDR3 length: 14 residues. From germline, CDR1 is KGHDR and CDR2 SFDVKD. The CDR3 protein is CATSDFRTGSEAFF. In DNA, the CDR3 is TGTGCCACCAGTGATTTCCGGACAGGGTCTGAAGCTTTCTTT.

The chain employs TRBV10-1 and TRBJ2-1, with D unclear. The CDR3 runs to 12 residues. Germline lookup yields CDR1 WNHNN and CDR2 SYGVQD (reference sequence). Trimming took 1 base from V and 10 from J, leaving 8 bases between them. The CDR3 DNA reads TGCGCCAGCAGTGAGTTTTCCGAGGAGCAGTTCTTC. This translates into CASSEFSEEQFF.

This chain links TRBV18 with TRBJ1-1; 7 bases fit TRBD1. This CDR3 has 14 amino acids. V lost 0 bases, J lost 5 bases, and 3 bases stayed unmatched. Germline values: CDR1 KGHSH, CDR2 LQKENI. The CDR3 is CASSPPPGGTEAFF. CDR3 DNA: TGTGCCAGCTCACCACCCCCAGGGGGTACTGAAGCTTTCTTT. Supplemented by reference TRBV18 and TRBJ1-1, the full variable domain reads NAGVMQNPRHLVRRRGQEARLRCSPMKGHSHVYWYRQLPEEGLKFMVYLQKENIIDESGMPKERFSAEFPKEGPSILRIQQVVRGDSAAYFCASSPPPGGTEAFFGQGTRLTVV.

The gene calls are TRBV30 and TRBJ1-1; D remains ambiguous. Germline V CDR1 and CDR2: GTSNPN, SVGIG (reference sequence). V shed 0 bases and J shed 4 bases, with 12 bases lying between them. CDR3 size: 14 residues. CDR3 in amino acids: CAWSVVEYGTEAFF. CDR3 coding DNA: TGTGCCTGGAGTGTTGTCGAATACGGCACTGAAGCTTTCTTT.